These 26 T cell receptor beta chains originate from one sample sequenced in a study of blood T cell repertoires in COVID-19. Only in-frame clones appear in the TCRdb table, and some are missing; sequencing was by immunoSEQ multiplex PCR. The sample lists about 120,000 clones, approximately 87% occurring once. Material: peripheral blood. The receptor source for this set is a man younger than 40 with acute or convalescent COVID-19.

The rearrangement uses TRBV7-2 and TRBJ2-3; possible D gene TRBD2, 6 bases. Germline V CDR1 and CDR2: SGHTA, FQGNSA. Trimming removed 2 bases from V and 2 bases from J, with 11 bases in between. There are 15 residues in the CDR3. CDR3 loop: CASSLLGLPTDTQYF. For the CDR3, the DNA is TGTGCCAGCAGCTTATTAGGACTACCCACAGATACGCAGTATTTT.

As DNA, the CDR3 is TGTGCCAGCACCCCGAGTAGCGGGAGGGCCTACGAGCAGTACGTC. Translating gives CASTPSSGRAYEQYV. The V and J genes are TRBV5-6 and TRBJ2-7; the match to TRBD2 covers 11 bases. This CDR3 is built from 15 residues. J gave up 2 bases and V 6 bases, and 7 bases lay outside the gene matches. Germline V gene sequence: CDR1 SGHDT, CDR2 YYEEEE.

This clone was counted once. The CDR3 coding sequence is TGTGCCAGCAGCTCCACAGGGGGGAGTCCCGGGGCCAACGTCCTGACTTTC. It yields the protein CASSSTGGSPGANVLTF. The V call is TRBV7-9, the J call TRBJ2-6; 8 positions agree with TRBD1. Germline values: CDR1 SEHNR, CDR2 FQNEAQ (reference sequence). Unmatched junction bases numbered 9, after V lost 4 bases and J lost 4 bases. The CDR3 sequence is 17 residues long.

This clone was counted a single time. The chain combines TRBV6-5 with TRBJ2-7, with 7 nucleotides matching TRBD1. Germline lookup yields CDR1 MNHEY and CDR2 SVGAGI. The CDR3 is 13 residues long. The trim removed 6 bases at V and 0 bases at J, leaving 2 bases unmatched. This CDR3 is CASRYRGSYEQYF. The CDR3 DNA is TGTGCCAGCAGGTACAGGGGCTCCTACGAGCAGTACTTC.

The rearrangement links TRBV24-1 to TRBJ1-2; D possibly corresponds to TRBD1 (6 bases). Trimming removed 6 bases from V and 4 bases from J, with 11 bases in between. The CDR3 contains 13 residues. In germline, CDR1 is KGHDR, CDR2 SFDVKD. CDR3 residues: CATSRQAFYGYTF. The CDR3 DNA follows: TGTGCCACCAGTCGACAGGCATTCTATGGCTACACCTTC.

This clone occurred once. V and J are TRBV3-1 (or the pseudogene TRBV3-2) and TRBJ2-3; 10 bases align to TRBD1. V was clipped by 7 bases and J by 8 bases; unmatched bases: 9. Germline values: CDR1 LGHDT, CDR2 YNNKEL (reference sequence). The CDR3 is 14 amino acids. CDR3 bases: TGTGCCAGCAACCCCGGGACAGGGGTTCCTACGCAGTATTTT. Protein: CASNPGTGVPTQYF.

The J gene is TRBJ2-1, the V gene TRBV18; 8 positions match TRBD2. CDR1 KGHSH and CDR2 LQKENI come from the germline V gene. The CDR3 extends over 17 amino acids. The trim removed 3 bases at V and 7 bases at J, leaving 14 bases unmatched. CDR3 DNA: TGTGCCAGCTCACCGGGGCTAGCGGGCCGGGCCGCTAATGAGCAGTTCTTC. As protein: CASSPGLAGRAANEQFF.

The V call is TRBV4-1, the J call TRBJ2-2; the match to TRBD2 covers 8 bases. The V segment lost 3 bases and the J segment 2 bases; nucleotides outside the gene matches: 2. Germline V gene data show CDR1 as MGHRA and CDR2 as YSYEKL. CDR3 length: 15 amino acids. CDR3 in amino acids: CASSQGLENTGELFF. The CDR3 DNA reads TGCGCCAGCAGCCAGGGACTAGAAAACACCGGGGAGCTGTTTTTT.

The J gene is TRBJ2-1, the V gene TRBV5-4, with D perhaps TRBD1 (7 bases). Germline lookup yields CDR1 SGHNT and CDR2 YYREEE (reference sequence). Trimming removed 3 bases at V and 9 bases at J, with 22 bases between. The CDR3 has 16 amino acids. CDR3 sequence: CASSSEGGLTGSEQFF. The DNA for the CDR3 is TGTGCCAGCAGCTCCGAAGGGGGACTGACAGGGTCTGAGCAGTTCTTC.

The chain uses TRBV6-5 and TRBJ1-2; D might be TRBD1 (5 bases). From germline, CDR1 is MNHEY and CDR2 SVGAGI. V lost 5 bases and J 4 bases, leaving 14 bases between the germline ends. CDR3 length equals 14 residues. The DNA for the CDR3 is TGTGCCAGCAGTCCCGGGCAGGGAAGCTATGGCTACACCTTC. Its protein product is CASSPGQGSYGYTF.

V is TRBV19 and J is TRBJ2-7; 8 nucleotides align to TRBD1. In germline, CDR1 is LNHDA, CDR2 SQIVND (reference sequence). Losses at the gene ends were 9 bases for V and 4 bases for J; bases not matched to a gene: 8. The CDR3 totals 13 residues. CDR3 in DNA: TGTGCCAGCGGGACAGGCACAACGTACGAGCAGTACTTC. The encoded protein is CASGTGTTYEQYF.

The rearrangement uses TRBV21-1 and TRBJ1-4; no DNA check was done on the table's D call, TRBD1. TRBV21-1 is a pseudogene segment. The CDR3 spans 16 residues. CDR3 in DNA: TGTGCCAGCCTCATGGGGACAGGGAAAAAGAATGAAAAACTGTTTTTT. Its protein product is CASLMGTGKKNEKLFF.

J is TRBJ2-3 and V is TRBV9; D remains ambiguous. The V end was cut by 4 bases, the J end by 5 bases, with 11 bases between. This CDR3 has 13 amino acids. CDR1 is SGDLS and CDR2 is YYNGEE in the germline V gene. The CDR3 nucleotides read TGTGCCAGCAGCCCTCAGGTGGGAGATACGCAGTATTTT. This encodes CASSPQVGDTQYF.

V usage is TRBV6-5 and J usage is TRBJ1-1; 9 bases are shared with TRBD1. The J segment lost 5 bases and the V segment lost 6 bases, leaving 10 bases of the junction unmatched. Per the germline V gene, CDR1 is MNHEY and CDR2 is SVGAGI. This CDR3 has 15 residues. The CDR3 loop reads CASSPGWTGVTEAFF. The CDR3 DNA reads TGTGCCAGCAGCCCAGGTTGGACAGGGGTGACTGAAGCTTTCTTT.

This rearrangement joins TRBV7-9 to TRBJ2-3; a weak D match, TRBD1 (6 bases). Germline V gene data show CDR1 as SEHNR and CDR2 as FQNEAQ (reference sequence). The germline V and J ends were trimmed by 5 bases and 1 base, with 7 bases remaining between them. CDR3 size: 13 residues. The CDR3 sequence: CASSRTGTDTQYF. In DNA form, the CDR3 reads TGTGCCAGCAGCCGGACAGGCACAGATACGCAGTATTTT.

The rearrangement joins TRBV7-9 to TRBJ1-5, with TRBD1 matching over 8 bases. The CDR3 totals 15 residues. V lost 4 bases and J lost 6; bases outside the gene matches: 8. CDR1 SEHNR and CDR2 FQNEAQ come from the germline V gene (reference sequence). In DNA, the CDR3 is TGTGCCAGCAGCTCAACGGACAGGGAAGGTCAGCCCCAGCATTTT. Translation gives CASSSTDREGQPQHF. The variable domain in full, with the rest retrieved from reference TRBV7-9 and TRBJ1-5, is DTGVSQNPRHKITKRGQNVTFRCDPISEHNRLYWYRQTLGQGPEFLTYFQNEAQLEKSRLLSDRFSAERPKGSFSTLEIQRTEQGDSAMYLCASSSTDREGQPQHFGDGTRLSIL.

V gene TRBV6-5 combines with J gene TRBJ2-7; TRBD1 matches at 7 bases. Trimming cost V 4 bases and J 3 bases; bases outside gene matches: 3. Germline values: CDR1 MNHEY, CDR2 SVGAGI. The CDR3 length is 13 residues. The CDR3 DNA sequence: TGTGCCAGCAGTTCAGGGGGTCTCTACGAGCAGTACGTC. This codes for CASSSGGLYEQYV.

This clone came up a few times. The chain employs TRBV9 and TRBJ2-1; D perhaps matches TRBD2 (6 bases). The CDR3 has 14 residues. The V gene lost 4 bases and the J gene lost 8 bases, with 16 bases spanning the gap. Germline V gives CDR1 SGDLS, CDR2 YYNGEE. CDR3 region: CASSPRLVPDEQFF. DNA of the CDR3: TGTGCCAGCAGCCCAAGACTAGTCCCCGATGAGCAGTTCTTC.

This clone was seen once. The chain links TRBV5-1 to TRBJ1-5; TRBD1 agrees at 9 bases. The CDR3 contains 16 residues. Losses at the gene ends were 0 bases for V and 6 bases for J; bases not matched to a gene: 7. CDR1 and CDR2 (germline): SGHRS, YFSETQ. DNA of the CDR3: TGCGCCAGCAGCTTGGCCCCCACAGGGGGCAGTCAGCCCCAGCATTTT. This sequence encodes CASSLAPTGGSQPQHF.

V gene TRBV13 combines with J gene TRBJ2-1; D is unclear. CDR3 size: 15 residues. V lost 6 bases, J lost 2 bases, and 14 bases lay in between. Germline assignment: CDR1 PRHDT and CDR2 FYEKMQ (reference sequence). CDR3 amino acids: CASRAEYGAYNEQFF. In nucleotides, the CDR3 is TGTGCCAGCAGGGCGGAGTACGGCGCCTACAATGAGCAGTTCTTC. The full variable domain, its missing parts supplied by reference TRBV13 and TRBJ2-1, is AAGVIQSPRHLIKEKRETATLKCYPIPRHDTVYWYQQGPGQDPQFLISFYEKMQSDKGSIPDRFSAQQFSDYHSELNMSSLELGDSALYFCASRAEYGAYNEQFFGPGTRLTVL.

This clone appeared once. The chain has TRBV6-5 and TRBJ2-2; TRBD1 aligns across 10 bases. The ends lost 6 bases at V and 4 bases at J; junction bases unmatched: 5. Germline lookup yields CDR1 MNHEY and CDR2 SVGAGI. The CDR3 sequence is 15 residues long. The CDR3 DNA reads as TGTGCCAGCAGGATGGGGACAGGGGTCACCGGGGAGCTGTTTTTT. Amino acids: CASRMGTGVTGELFF.

The rearrangement links TRBV19 to TRBJ2-3, with D tentatively TRBD1 (5 bases). Trimming removed 4 bases at V and 0 bases at J, with 8 bases between. The CDR3 is 14 amino acids. The germline gives CDR1 LNHDA, CDR2 SQIVND (reference sequence). The CDR3 reads CASSSRQSTDTQYF. The CDR3 region has the DNA TGTGCCAGTAGTAGTAGACAGAGCACAGATACGCAGTATTTT. The full variable domain, with the rest looked up from reference TRBV19 and TRBJ2-3, is DGGITQSPKYLFRKEGQNVTLSCEQNLNHDAMYWYRQDPGQGLRLIYYSQIVNDFQKGDIAEGYSVSREKKESFPLTVTSAQKNPTAFYLCASSSRQSTDTQYFGPGTRLTVL.

V usage is TRBV6-5 and J usage is TRBJ1-6; D perhaps matches TRBD1 (6 bases). Trimming took off 4 bases at V and 7 bases at J, with 17 bases between the two ends. The CDR3 extends over 16 amino acids. The germline V gene has CDR1 MNHEY and CDR2 SVGAGI. The CDR3 DNA sequence: TGTGCCAGCAGTTCTTCCGGGACAAGAAGGAATTCACCCCTCCACTTT. Translated, it gives CASSSSGTRRNSPLHF.

The chain links TRBV24-1 to TRBJ2-1; 9 bases line up with TRBD1. The CDR3 spans 16 residues. CDR1 and CDR2 from the germline V gene are KGHDR and SFDVKD. V lost 4 bases to trimming and J lost 4 bases; unmatched junction nucleotides: 7. The CDR3 is CATSDTTGGGYNEQFF. For the CDR3, the DNA is TGTGCCACCAGTGACACGACAGGGGGAGGGTACAATGAGCAGTTCTTC.

The chain carries TRBV30 and TRBJ1-5; D unresolved. The CDR3 length is 15 residues. Per the germline V gene, CDR1 is GTSNPN and CDR2 is SVGIG (reference sequence). V lost 3 bases and J lost 7, with 19 bases in between. CDR3 protein: CAWRTMRADRQPQHF. For the CDR3, the DNA is TGTGCCTGGAGAACGATGAGGGCGGATAGGCAGCCCCAGCATTTT.

This chain connects TRBV30 to TRBJ1-2; 7 nucleotides agree with TRBD1. The CDR3 covers 13 residues. Trimming cost V 0 bases and J 4 bases; bases outside gene matches: 2. Looked up from germline, CDR1 is GTSNPN and CDR2 is SVGIG (reference sequence). CDR3 protein: CAWSVWDSYGYTF. CDR3 DNA sequence: TGTGCCTGGAGTGTCTGGGACAGCTATGGCTACACCTTC. Variable domain in full (rest from reference TRBV30 and TRBJ1-2): SQTIHQWPATLVQPVGSPLSLECTVEGTSNPNLYWYRQAAGRGLQLLFYSVGIGQISSEVPQNLSASRPQDRQFILSSKKLLLSDSGFYLCAWSVWDSYGYTFGSGTRLTVV.